One sample yielded the 26 T cell receptor beta chains listed below, sequenced in a study of T cell changes during pregnancy in multiple sclerosis. The protocol was immunoSEQ multiplex PCR, while the TCRdb copy is restricted to in-frame clones and leaves out a portion. The data contain around 99,000 clones, 85% to 95% of them singletons. The material sequenced was peripheral blood, taken in the first trimester of pregnancy. All receptors come from a female donor with multiple sclerosis, enrolled in a pregnancy study.

V gene TRBV19 combines with J gene TRBJ1-1, with D possibly matching TRBD1 (5 bases). The CDR3 is made up of 14 amino acids. Germline V CDR1 and CDR2: LNHDA, SQIVND (reference sequence). Trimming shortened V by 3 bases and J by 0 bases, and 8 bases separated the two germline ends. In DNA form, the CDR3 reads TGTGCCAGTAGTATCAAGGGGTTGAACACTGAAGCTTTCTTT. It is translated as CASSIKGLNTEAFF.

The rearrangement uses TRBV10-3 and TRBJ2-1; 8 positions match TRBD2. The germline CDR1 and CDR2 sequences are ENHRY and SYGVKD. The CDR3 loop spans 16 amino acids. Losses at the gene ends were 3 bases for V and 8 bases for J; bases not matched to a gene: 12. The CDR3 DNA reads TGTGCCATCAGTGACCCGGGACTAGGGTTGGGCGATGAGCAGTTCTTC. It specifies CAISDPGLGLGDEQFF.

The chain uses TRBV6-1 and TRBJ2-3, with D maybe TRBD1 (5 bases). Between the trimmed V and J ends, which lost 8 bases and 2 bases, there was a span of 11 bases. The CDR3 covers 13 residues. Germline loops: CDR1 MNHNS, CDR2 SASEGT. The CDR3 DNA follows: TGTGCCAGCGGGGCGGTCTACACAGATACGCAGTATTTT. Its translation: CASGAVYTDTQYF.

V and J are TRBV7-2 and TRBJ2-3; the match to TRBD1 covers 9 bases. J gave up 5 bases and V 5 bases, and 11 bases lay outside the gene matches. The length of the CDR3 is 16 residues. Germline values: CDR1 SGHTA, CDR2 FQGNSA. The CDR3 region is CASSGWRGQGVDTQYF. The CDR3 nucleotides read TGTGCCAGCAGCGGATGGCGGGGACAGGGCGTAGATACGCAGTATTTT.

The V and J genes are TRBV7-8 and TRBJ2-1; weak D call: TRBD1 (6 bases). V lost 5 bases and J 4 bases, leaving 12 bases between the germline ends. CDR1 is SGHVS, CDR2 FQNEAQ, per germline. The CDR3 consists of 14 residues. CDR3 bases: TGTGCCAGCAGCACTAGTAGGGGGTACAATGAGCAGTTCTTC. Its protein is CASSTSRGYNEQFF.

This rearrangement joins TRBV18 to TRBJ1-2, with 12 nucleotides matching TRBD1. The germline gives CDR1 KGHSH, CDR2 LQKENI. CDR3 length: 16 residues. With V trimmed by 3 bases and J by 6 bases, 8 bases remained unmatched. CDR3 nucleotide sequence: TGTGCCAGCTCACCCCCGACCGGGACAGGGGGCGATGGCTACACCTTC. Translated: CASSPPTGTGGDGYTF. The variable domain in full, completed from reference TRBV18 and TRBJ1-2, reads NAGVMQNPRHLVRRRGQEARLRCSPMKGHSHVYWYRQLPEEGLKFMVYLQKENIIDESGMPKERFSAEFPKEGPSILRIQQVVRGDSAAYFCASSPPTGTGGDGYTFGSGTRLTVV.

This chain links TRBV6-5 with TRBJ1-1; TRBD1 is a possible D gene (6 bases). The CDR3 runs 13 residues. V was clipped by 7 bases and J by 3 bases, with 12 bases between them. Looked up from germline, CDR1 is MNHEY and CDR2 is SVGAGI. The CDR3 DNA reads as TGTGCCAGCACATACAGGGTGGACACTGAAGCTTTCTTT. Translating it yields CASTYRVDTEAFF.

This chain connects TRBV11-2 to TRBJ2-7, with 9 bases lining up with TRBD1. The germline gives CDR1 SGHAT, CDR2 FQNNGV. CDR3 size: 17 residues. The J segment lost 2 bases and the V segment lost 1 base, leaving 9 bases of the junction unmatched. The CDR3 nucleotides read TGTGCCAGCAGCTTAGGGGGAACAGGGGGCCTACCCTACGAGCAGTACTTC. The encoded protein is CASSLGGTGGLPYEQYF.

This chain uses TRBV28 with TRBJ1-3; 7 nucleotides agree with TRBD1. V was pared by 4 bases and J by 1 base, with 1 base of the junction left unmatched. Per germline, CDR1 MDHEN and CDR2 SYDVKM. This CDR3 is 14 amino acids long. The DNA for the CDR3 is TGTGCCAGCAGTTCAGGGGGGTCTGGAAACACCATATATTTT. Its protein product is CASSSGGSGNTIYF.

The chain links TRBV6-5 to TRBJ1-1; 10 bases line up with TRBD1. Unmatched junction bases numbered 2, after V lost 5 bases and J lost 2 bases. The CDR3 covers 14 residues. The germline CDR1 and CDR2 sequences are MNHEY and SVGAGI. CDR3 DNA: TGTGCCAGCAGTAAGACAGGGGGCAACACTGAAGCTTTCTTT. This sequence encodes CASSKTGGNTEAFF.

This clone was counted a single time. This chain uses TRBV5-4 with TRBJ2-6; perhaps TRBD1 as D (5 bases). The germline V and J ends were trimmed by 2 bases and 0 bases, with 6 bases remaining between them. CDR1 and CDR2 from the germline V gene are SGHNT and YYREEE (reference sequence). This CDR3 is built from 15 residues. Written as DNA, the CDR3 is TGTGCCAGCAGCTTAGACAGCTCTGGGGCCAACGTCCTGACTTTC. Translation: CASSLDSSGANVLTF.

This clone was recorded only once. The rearrangement links TRBV27 to TRBJ2-5, with D uncertain. The germline V gene encodes CDR1 MNHEY and CDR2 SMNVEV (reference sequence). This CDR3 contains 16 residues. The germline V and J ends were trimmed by 3 bases and 1 base, with 15 bases remaining between them. CDR3 nucleotide sequence: TGTGCCAGCAGTTTTTCCCCGCCATGGCTCCAAGAGACCCAGTACTTC. This translates into CASSFSPPWLQETQYF.

The rearrangement links TRBV9 to TRBJ2-3, with 9 bases aligning to TRBD2. Germline-derived CDR1 and CDR2 are SGDLS and YYNGEE. Losses at the gene ends were 4 bases for V and 4 bases for J; bases not matched to a gene: 13. The CDR3 has 17 amino acids. The CDR3 loop reads CASSLGGASGNPDTQYF. CDR3 in DNA: TGTGCCAGCAGCCTGGGAGGGGCTAGCGGGAACCCAGATACGCAGTATTTT.

V gene TRBV4-1 combines with J gene TRBJ1-4; D gene uncertain. There are 15 residues in the CDR3. Trimming took 1 base from V and 8 from J, leaving 14 bases between them. Germline CDR1 reads MGHRA; CDR2 reads YSYEKL. CDR3 coding DNA: TGCGCCAGCAGCCAAGTGTTGCCGGCGGGAGAAAAACTGTTTTTT. Translated, it gives CASSQVLPAGEKLFF.

This chain uses TRBV7-9 with TRBJ2-5, with D uncertain. Germline loops: CDR1 SEHNR, CDR2 FQNEAQ (reference sequence). Trimming removed 3 bases at V and 5 bases at J, with 4 bases between. This CDR3 is 11 amino acids long. The CDR3 region is CASSFSETQYF. The CDR3 DNA sequence: TGTGCCAGCAGCTTTAGTGAGACCCAGTACTTC.

V usage is TRBV19 and J usage is TRBJ1-1; TRBD1 might be the D (6 bases). This CDR3 is built from 15 residues. V was trimmed by 6 bases and J by 3 bases, leaving 17 bases between them. Germline V gives CDR1 LNHDA, CDR2 SQIVND (reference sequence). CDR3 residues: CASRTGFDPDTEAFF. Here the CDR3 DNA reads TGTGCCAGTAGAACAGGGTTCGACCCCGACACTGAAGCTTTCTTT.

The chain has TRBV5-1 and TRBJ2-1; 12 bases line up with TRBD2. The CDR3 has 15 amino acids. J lost 10 bases, V lost 3 bases, and 8 bases had no gene match. Germline CDR1 SGHRS, CDR2 YFSETQ. The CDR3: CASSWTSGTGGEQFF. CDR3 nucleotide sequence: TGCGCCAGCAGCTGGACTAGCGGGACCGGAGGGGAGCAGTTCTTC.

J is TRBJ2-7 and V is TRBV6-5; D possibly corresponds to TRBD1 (5 bases). Germline CDR1 reads MNHEY; CDR2 reads SVGAGI. Trimming took 5 bases from V and 2 from J, leaving 16 bases between them. The CDR3 is 15 amino acids. The CDR3: CASSPYQGITYEQYF. In nucleotides, the CDR3 is TGTGCCAGCAGTCCATACCAGGGTATCACCTACGAGCAGTACTTC.

CDR3: CASQTGNTEAFF. As DNA, the CDR3 is TGTGCCAGCCAGACAGGGAACACTGAAGCTTTCTTT. The rearrangement links TRBV28 to TRBJ1-1; maybe TRBD1 (6 bases). The CDR3 is 12 amino acids. Trimming pared 8 bases from V and 1 base from J, leaving 8 bases between. The V gene's germline CDR1 is MDHEN and CDR2 SYDVKM.

V usage is TRBV4-1 and J usage is TRBJ2-7; 7 positions agree with TRBD1. This CDR3 has 16 residues. Germline CDR1 and CDR2: MGHRA and YSYEKL. The J segment lost 1 base and the V segment lost 5 bases, leaving 11 bases of the junction unmatched. CDR3 in amino acids: CASSVRLGTASYEQYF. The DNA for the CDR3 is TGCGCCAGCAGCGTCCGCCTCGGGACAGCGTCCTACGAGCAGTACTTC.

This chain links TRBV29-1 with TRBJ1-2; the D gene is possibly TRBD1 (6 bases). The CDR3 consists of 15 residues. CDR1 and CDR2 from the germline V gene are SQVTM and ANQGSEA. V lost 4 bases and J lost 0, with 15 bases in between. Here the CDR3 DNA reads TGCAGCGTTGGGTTTCTTGGACAGACTAACTATGGCTACACCTTC. Amino acid sequence: CSVGFLGQTNYGYTF.

V gene TRBV5-1 combines with J gene TRBJ2-5, with 10 bases identical to TRBD2. The CDR3 covers 17 residues. Trimming removed 4 bases from V and 2 bases from J; junction bases left unmatched: 11. Germline V gives CDR1 SGHRS, CDR2 YFSETQ. The CDR3 DNA reads TGCGCCAGCAGCAGCGGACTAGCGGCCCCTCTTCAAGAGACCCAGTACTTC. Protein sequence: CASSSGLAAPLQETQYF.

In nucleotides, the CDR3 is TGTGCCTGGGAGACAGGGGGCTCTGGAAACACCATATATTTT. Protein: CAWETGGSGNTIYF. The rearrangement joins TRBV30 to TRBJ1-3; 9 positions agree with TRBD1. Per the germline V gene, CDR1 is GTSNPN and CDR2 is SVGIG (reference sequence). V shed 5 bases and J 0 bases; nucleotides not matched to a gene: 2. This CDR3 is built from 14 residues.

J is TRBJ2-1 and V is TRBV28, with TRBD2 matching over 7 bases. CDR1 and CDR2 from the germline V gene are MDHEN and SYDVKM. This CDR3 comprises 15 residues. The trim removed 1 base at V and 4 bases at J, leaving 4 bases unmatched. CDR3 nucleotide sequence: TGTGCCAGCAGTTTATCCAGCGGGACGTACAATGAGCAGTTCTTC. This sequence encodes CASSLSSGTYNEQFF.

Regarding this clone: A junction end diverges from the germline sequence, so it may reflect a read error. In the same sample, other DNA sequences code for this CDR3. The rearrangement uses TRBV5-6 and TRBJ2-1; D is ambiguous. The CDR3 runs to 13 residues. Germline lookup yields CDR1 SGHDT and CDR2 YYEEEE. CDR3 sequence: CASSLDSDNEQFF. The CDR3 DNA is TGTGCCAGCAGCTTGGACTCCGACAATGAGCAGTTCTTC. Looking up the rest from reference TRBV5-6 and TRBJ2-1 gives the full variable domain: DAGVTQSPTHLIKTRGQQVTLRCSPKSGHDTVSWYQQALGQGPQFIFQYYEEEERQRGNFPDRFSGHQFPNYSSELNVNALLLGDSALYLCASSLDSDNEQFFGPGTRLTVL.

The chain recombines TRBV5-1 with TRBJ2-7, with 8 nucleotides matching TRBD1. From germline, CDR1 is SGHRS and CDR2 YFSETQ. Trimming took 3 bases from V and 5 from J; bases not matched to a gene: 10. The CDR3 is 15 amino acids. CDR3 residues: CASSYAGQGLDEQYF. CDR3 nucleotides: TGCGCCAGCAGCTACGCCGGACAGGGTCTCGACGAGCAGTACTTC.